This T cell receptor beta chain is drawn from a study of shared clonotypes between healthy human individuals. For the study at large: Researchers assigned three CD4 naive, three CD4 memory, two CD8 naive and one CD8 memory plate to each donor. The study's findings and limits: Clonotypes not shared had lower generation probabilities than those common to all four donors.

Trimming removed 0 bases from V and 0 bases from J, with 8 bases in between. Germline values: CDR1 MNHEY, CDR2 SVGAGI. There are 15 residues in the CDR3. From CD4+ cells came CD45RA+ naive and CD45RA-negative memory subsets. Concerning this clone: Its cognate antigen is unknown. The sample has other DNA sequences that encode this CDR3 too.

The run depth of the assay was deep. This table comes from immunoSEQ multiplex PCR, and its TCRdb copy is limited to in-frame clones, with some not included. The sample holds more than 2,000,000 clones, 85% to 95% seen once. This receptor was identified in a man aged 18 to 30 in good health. Some clones in this sample may be carry-over from other donors' samples. V and J are TRBV6-5 and TRBJ1-2, with D possibly being TRBD1 (6 bases). Material: naive CD4+ T cells from PBMCs. Sample subset: CD45RA+ positively selected. The DNA of the CDR3 is TGTGCCAGCAGTTACTCTACAGGGCCTAACTATGGCTACACCTTC. It encodes CASSYSTGPNYGYTF.